The 20 T cell receptor beta chains below come from one sample, sequenced in a study of blood T cells in healthy people across ages. It was with a sample-barcoded 5' primer and a J-beta primer mix that a second PCR of about 6 to 12 cycles was run. TCRdb re-called the 5' RACE reads through MiXCR, storing one row per CDR3 protein. The repertoire holds 850,000 to 1,100,000 distinct CDR3 sequences, with around two fifths as singletons. The sequencing sample was made of blood. Receptors were obtained from a man in his late teens or twenties in good health.

The chain is built from TRBV2 and TRBJ1-2; unclear D gene. Germline CDR1 SNHLY, CDR2 FYNNEI. The CDR3 runs 12 residues. With 4 bases removed from V and 5 bases from J, the gap between germline ends came to 8 bases. The CDR3: CASSVSLYGYTF. In DNA, the CDR3 is TGTGCCAGCAGTGTCTCACTTTATGGCTACACCTTC.

This clonotype was detected only a few times. The chain recombines TRBV7-9 with TRBJ2-7, with 9 bases matching TRBD2. The V and J ends lost 1 base and 3 bases, in that order; junction bases with no gene match: 7. There are 16 residues in the CDR3. In germline, CDR1 is SEHNR, CDR2 FQNEAQ (reference sequence). As DNA, the CDR3 is TGTGCCAGCAGCTTAGGTTTTAGCGGGGGCCTCTACGAGCAGTACTTC. Translation: CASSLGFSGGLYEQYF.

The chain is built from TRBV4-3 and TRBJ2-7; 9 bases are a match to TRBD2. Germline values: CDR1 LGHNA, CDR2 YSLEER. With 3 bases clipped from V and 3 bases from J, the junction kept 6 bases outside the gene matches. The CDR3 contains 15 residues. CDR3 amino acids: CASSHSAGGRYEQYF. The CDR3 DNA follows: TGCGCCAGCAGCCACTCAGCGGGGGGCCGCTACGAGCAGTACTTC.

The chain recombines TRBV7-2 with TRBJ2-5, with D possibly being TRBD2 (6 bases). The closer fit of TRBJ2-7 to the DNA end suggests the J call may be wrong. The CDR3 has 12 amino acids. Looked up from germline, CDR1 is SGHTA and CDR2 is FQGNSA. CDR3 amino acids: CASSRGTVEQYF. In DNA form, the CDR3 reads TGTGCCAGCAGCCGGGGGACCGTCGAGCAGTACTTC.

The chain uses TRBV20-1 and TRBJ2-1; tentative D call: TRBD2 (7 bases). The CDR3 is 16 amino acids. The ends were cut back, 3 bases at V and 0 bases at J, with 15 bases in the middle. Germline CDR1 DFQATT, CDR2 SNEGSKA (reference sequence). In DNA, the CDR3 is TGCAGTGCTAGGTACCGCGGGGGCCCCTCCTACAATGAGCAGTTCTTC. The encoded protein is CSARYRGGPSYNEQFF.

The chain joins TRBV7-2 to TRBJ2-7; no clear D. The germline V and J ends were trimmed by 2 bases and 1 base, with 18 bases remaining between them. The germline gives CDR1 SGHTA, CDR2 FQGNSA. The CDR3 is 17 amino acids. DNA of the CDR3: TGTGCCAGCAGCTTAATTTGGCCAGAGACTTTTTCCTACGAGCAGTACTTC. As protein: CASSLIWPETFSYEQYF.

The chain joins TRBV5-1 to TRBJ2-5, with a possible D match to TRBD1 (5 bases). The V end was cut by 5 bases, the J end by 3 bases, with 11 bases between. This CDR3 has 13 amino acids. Germline V gene sequence: CDR1 SGHRS, CDR2 YFSETQ. For the CDR3, the DNA is TGCGCCAGCAGTTTGCGACAGAAAGAGACCCAGTACTTC. As protein: CASSLRQKETQYF.

The V gene is TRBV29-1, the J gene TRBJ2-3, with D perhaps given as TRBD1 or TRBD2 (5 bases each). Germline CDR1 and CDR2: SQVTM and ANQGSEA. V dropped 4 bases and J dropped 5 bases, with 22 bases sitting between them. The CDR3 is 16 residues long. CDR3 DNA: TGCAGCGTTGGAAATCCAGGGACCCCGAGGCAAGATACGCAGTATTTT. Translating it yields CSVGNPGTPRQDTQYF.

This clonotype turned up a few times. The CDR3 here is CASSWDPTDTQYF. DNA for the CDR3: TGTGCCAGCAGTTGGGACCCCACAGATACGCAGTATTTT. The chain has TRBV9 and TRBJ2-3; perhaps D is TRBD1 or TRBD2 (5 bases each). Germline CDR1 and CDR2: SGDLS and YYNGEE. The CDR3 extends over 13 amino acids. V lost 5 bases and J lost 2, with 9 bases in between. Full variable domain (missing parts from reference TRBV9 and TRBJ2-3): DSGVTQTPKHLITATGQRVTLRCSPRSGDLSVYWYQQSLDQGLQFLIQYYNGEERAKGNILERFSAQQFPDLHSELNLSSLELGDSALYFCASSWDPTDTQYFGPGTRLTVL.

V gene TRBV6-6 combines with J gene TRBJ1-2; a weak D match, TRBD1 (5 bases). This CDR3 has 14 amino acids. V was clipped by 0 bases and J by 8 bases, with 13 bases between them. Germline loops: CDR1 MNHNY, CDR2 SVGAGI (reference sequence). CDR3 nucleotides: TGTGCCAGCAGTTACTCGGAGGGGTTAAGCGGCTACACCTTC. Its translation is CASSYSEGLSGYTF.

V gene TRBV27 combines with J gene TRBJ1-1, with 11 bases aligning to TRBD1. The V gene's germline CDR1 is MNHEY and CDR2 SMNVEV (reference sequence). The CDR3 length is 15 residues. After removal of 3 bases from V and 4 bases from J, the junction contained 4 bases not matched to a gene. The CDR3 is CASSFPGQGVTEAFF. CDR3 coding DNA: TGTGCCAGCAGTTTCCCGGGACAGGGGGTCACTGAAGCTTTCTTT.

This rearrangement joins TRBV6-5 to TRBJ2-1; TRBD1 might be the D (8 bases). In germline, CDR1 is MNHEY, CDR2 SVGAGI. The CDR3 runs 14 residues. V was shortened by 6 bases and J by 6 bases, with 15 bases between the two germline ends. The CDR3: CASRTGGAGNEQFF. CDR3 in DNA: TGTGCCAGCAGAACAGGGGGGGCTGGCAATGAGCAGTTCTTC.

This clonotype was picked up a small number of times. J is TRBJ1-2 and V is TRBV6-5; no definite D call. Trimming took 3 bases from V and 6 from J, leaving 11 bases between them. The CDR3 runs to 13 residues. CDR1 and CDR2 (germline): MNHEY, SVGAGI. The CDR3 reads CASSYLWADGYTF. CDR3 bases: TGTGCCAGCAGTTATTTGTGGGCGGATGGCTACACCTTC.

J is TRBJ1-4 and V is TRBV12-3 or TRBV12-4, with D maybe TRBD1 (5 bases). The CDR3 runs 14 residues. Trimming took off 6 bases at V and 8 bases at J, with 16 bases between the two ends. The CDR3 loop is CASRRGGSPEKLFF. For the CDR3, the DNA is TGTGCCAGCAGGCGTGGGGGGTCCCCCGAAAAACTGTTTTTT.

The chain has TRBV6-2 or TRBV6-3 and TRBJ2-5, with D possibly being TRBD1 or TRBD2 (5 bases each). The V end lost 2 bases, the J end lost 4 bases, and 14 bases lay between the germline ends. The CDR3 consists of 15 residues. Germline assignment: CDR1 MNHEY and CDR2 SVGEGT. The CDR3 loop reads CASSYGTLIGETQYF. DNA for the CDR3: TGTGCCAGCAGTTACGGGACCTTAATCGGAGAGACCCAGTACTTC.

V usage is TRBV20-1 and J usage is TRBJ1-2; D call uncertain. The CDR3 covers 15 residues. Germline values: CDR1 DFQATT, CDR2 SNEGSKA (reference sequence). V lost 3 bases, J lost 0 bases, and 14 bases lay in between. Here the CDR3 reads CSASPSGRANYGYTF. CDR3 in DNA: TGCAGTGCTAGCCCCTCCGGGAGAGCTAACTATGGCTACACCTTC.

This rearrangement joins TRBV13 to TRBJ2-7; the match to TRBD1 covers 7 bases. Trimming at V came to 3 bases and at J to 4 bases, leaving 6 bases not matched to a gene. Germline V gene data show CDR1 as PRHDT and CDR2 as FYEKMQ (reference sequence). This CDR3 is built from 14 residues. Here the CDR3 reads CASSFQGTEYEQYF. The DNA of the CDR3 is TGTGCCAGCAGCTTTCAGGGGACAGAATACGAGCAGTACTTC.

In this sample, this clonotype turned up once. The CDR3 region is CSANPIRALHF. CDR3 sequence (DNA): TGCAGTGCTAACCCAATCCGGGCTCTCCACTTT. V gene TRBV20-1 combines with J gene TRBJ1-6; D unresolved. The CDR3 is made up of 11 amino acids. V was clipped by 4 bases and J by 16 bases, with 14 bases between them. CDR1 and CDR2 (germline): DFQATT, SNEGSKA (reference sequence).

This clonotype was seen only once. The genes are TRBV28 and TRBJ2-3, with D perhaps TRBD1 or TRBD2 (7 bases each). From germline, CDR1 is MDHEN and CDR2 SYDVKM. The V end lost 7 bases, the J end lost 4 bases, and 15 bases lay between the germline ends. The CDR3 spans 14 residues. The CDR3 spells CASNSPGGADTQYF. DNA of the CDR3: TGTGCCAGCAACTCCCCAGGGGGGGCAGATACGCAGTATTTT.

Concerning this clonotype itself: One end of the junction varies from germline; a read error may be responsible. V and J are TRBV13 and TRBJ1-2, with a possible D match to TRBD1 (5 bases). Germline lookup yields CDR1 PRHDT and CDR2 FYEKMQ (reference sequence). The CDR3 loop spans 14 amino acids. The CDR3 nucleotides are TGTGCCAGCCGCTTAGGGGTCCCTCCCTATGGCTACACCTTC. This codes for CASRLGVPPYGYTF.